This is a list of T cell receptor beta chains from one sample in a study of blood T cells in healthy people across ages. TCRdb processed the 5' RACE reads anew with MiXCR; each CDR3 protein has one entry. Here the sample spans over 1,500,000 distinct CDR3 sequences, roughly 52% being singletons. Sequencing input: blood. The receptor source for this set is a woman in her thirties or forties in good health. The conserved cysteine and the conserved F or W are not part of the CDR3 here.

CDR3aa: ASRTESTEAF
j_gene: TRBJ1-1
v_gene: TRBV2

CDR3aa: ASSFVGQAYNEQF
j_gene: TRBJ2-1
v_gene: TRBV12-3/TRBV12-4

CDR3aa: ASRQAYRGSGANVLT
j_gene: TRBJ2-6
v_gene: TRBV6-2/TRBV6-3

CDR3aa: ASSKGQAEETQY
j_gene: TRBJ2-5
v_gene: TRBV5-5

CDR3aa: SARRATNTEAF
j_gene: TRBJ1-1
v_gene: TRBV29-1

CDR3aa: SVVQQSYNEQF
j_gene: TRBJ2-1
v_gene: TRBV29-1

CDR3aa: SAYPGTFYNEQF
j_gene: TRBJ2-1
v_gene: TRBV29-1

CDR3aa: ASRETVSNQPQH
j_gene: TRBJ1-5
v_gene: TRBV6-2/TRBV6-3

CDR3aa: AISVKQTYEQY
j_gene: TRBJ2-7
v_gene: TRBV10-3

CDR3aa: ASRTGYGYT
j_gene: TRBJ1-2
v_gene: TRBV28

CDR3aa: ASRQRDRGFETQY
j_gene: TRBJ2-5
v_gene: TRBV27

CDR3aa: SARDPGHSYEQY
j_gene: TRBJ2-7
v_gene: TRBV20-1